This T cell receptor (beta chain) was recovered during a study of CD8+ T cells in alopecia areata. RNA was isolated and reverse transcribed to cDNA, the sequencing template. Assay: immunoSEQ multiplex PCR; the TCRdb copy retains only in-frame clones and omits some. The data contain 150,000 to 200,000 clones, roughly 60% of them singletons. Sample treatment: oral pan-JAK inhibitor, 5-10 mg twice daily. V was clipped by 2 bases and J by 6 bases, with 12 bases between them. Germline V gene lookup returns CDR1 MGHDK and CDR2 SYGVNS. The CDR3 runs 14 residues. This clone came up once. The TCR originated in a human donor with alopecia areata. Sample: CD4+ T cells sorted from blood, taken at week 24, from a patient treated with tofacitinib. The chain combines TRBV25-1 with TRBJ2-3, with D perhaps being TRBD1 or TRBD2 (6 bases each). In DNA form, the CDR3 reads TGTGCCAGCAGTGAAGGGGGGCCTGGGGATACGCAGTATTTT. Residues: CASSEGGPGDTQYF.